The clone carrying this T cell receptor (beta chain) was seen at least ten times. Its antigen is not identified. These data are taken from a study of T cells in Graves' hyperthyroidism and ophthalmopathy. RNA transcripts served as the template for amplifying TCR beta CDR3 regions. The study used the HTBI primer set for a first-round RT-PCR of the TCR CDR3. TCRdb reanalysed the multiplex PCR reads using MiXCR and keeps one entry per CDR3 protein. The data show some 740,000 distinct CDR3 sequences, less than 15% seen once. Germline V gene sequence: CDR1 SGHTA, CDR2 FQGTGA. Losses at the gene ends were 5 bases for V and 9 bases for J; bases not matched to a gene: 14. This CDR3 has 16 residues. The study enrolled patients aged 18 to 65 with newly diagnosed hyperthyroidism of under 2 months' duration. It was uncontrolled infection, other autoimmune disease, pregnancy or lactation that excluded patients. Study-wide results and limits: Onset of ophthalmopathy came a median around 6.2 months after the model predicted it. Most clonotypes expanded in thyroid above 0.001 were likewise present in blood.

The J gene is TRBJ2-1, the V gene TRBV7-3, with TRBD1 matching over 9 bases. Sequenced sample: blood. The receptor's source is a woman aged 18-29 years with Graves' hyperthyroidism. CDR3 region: CASSPHGGQGKSEQFF. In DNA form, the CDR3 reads TGTGCCAGCAGCCCCCATGGGGGACAGGGTAAAAGTGAGCAGTTCTTC.